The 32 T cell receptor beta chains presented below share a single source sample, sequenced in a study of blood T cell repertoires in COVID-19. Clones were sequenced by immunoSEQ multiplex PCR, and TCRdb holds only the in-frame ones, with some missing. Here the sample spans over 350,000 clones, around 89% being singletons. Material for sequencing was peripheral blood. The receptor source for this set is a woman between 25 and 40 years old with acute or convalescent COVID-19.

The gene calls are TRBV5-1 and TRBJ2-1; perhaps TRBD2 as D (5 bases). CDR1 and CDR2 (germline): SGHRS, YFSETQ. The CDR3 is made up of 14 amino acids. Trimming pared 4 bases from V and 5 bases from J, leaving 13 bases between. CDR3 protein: CASSLLLGDNEQFF. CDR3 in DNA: TGCGCCAGCAGCCTGCTTTTGGGAGACAATGAGCAGTTCTTC.

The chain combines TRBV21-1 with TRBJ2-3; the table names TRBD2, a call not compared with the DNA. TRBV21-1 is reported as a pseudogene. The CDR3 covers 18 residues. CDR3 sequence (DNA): TGTGCCAGCAGCAAAGTTGGGTGCAGCGGGGGCCCCACAGATACGCAGTATTTT. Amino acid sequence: CASSKVGCSGGPTDTQYF.

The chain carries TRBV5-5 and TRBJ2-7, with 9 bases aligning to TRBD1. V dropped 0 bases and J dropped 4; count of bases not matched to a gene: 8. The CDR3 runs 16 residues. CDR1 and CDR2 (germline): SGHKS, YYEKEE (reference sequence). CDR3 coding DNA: TGTGCCAGCAGCTTGGAACAGGGGGCGAGTAGGTACGAGCAGTACTTC. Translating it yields CASSLEQGASRYEQYF.

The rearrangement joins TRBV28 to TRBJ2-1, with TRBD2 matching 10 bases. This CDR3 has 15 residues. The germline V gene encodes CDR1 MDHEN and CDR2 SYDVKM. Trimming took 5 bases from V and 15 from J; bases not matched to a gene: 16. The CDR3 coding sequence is TGTGCCAGCAGTAGAGCTAGCGGGGGCCCCCCTTTTACGTTCTTC. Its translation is CASSRASGGPPFTFF.

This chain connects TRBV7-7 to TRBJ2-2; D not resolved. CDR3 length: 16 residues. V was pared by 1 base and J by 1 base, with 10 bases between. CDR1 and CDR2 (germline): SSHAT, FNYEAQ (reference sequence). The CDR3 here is CASSLGRGENTGELFF. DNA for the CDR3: TGTGCCAGCAGCTTAGGGAGAGGAGAGAACACCGGGGAGCTGTTTTTT.

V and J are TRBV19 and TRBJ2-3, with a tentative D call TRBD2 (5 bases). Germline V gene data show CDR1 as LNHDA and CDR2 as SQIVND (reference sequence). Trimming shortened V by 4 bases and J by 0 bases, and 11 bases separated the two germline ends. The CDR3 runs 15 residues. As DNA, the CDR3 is TGTGCCAGTAGTACGGGAATGGGTAGCACAGATACGCAGTATTTT. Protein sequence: CASSTGMGSTDTQYF.

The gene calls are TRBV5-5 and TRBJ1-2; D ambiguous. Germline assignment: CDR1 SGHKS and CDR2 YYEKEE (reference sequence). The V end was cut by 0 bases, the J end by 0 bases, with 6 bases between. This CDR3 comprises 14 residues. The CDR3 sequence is CASSLGRSNYGYTF. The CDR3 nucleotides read TGTGCCAGCAGCTTGGGGAGATCTAACTATGGCTACACCTTC. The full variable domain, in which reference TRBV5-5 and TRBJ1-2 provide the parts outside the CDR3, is DAGVTQSPTHLIKTRGQQVTLRCSPISGHKSVSWYQQVLGQGPQFIFQYYEKEERGRGNFPDRFSARQFPNYSSELNVNALLLGDSALYLCASSLGRSNYGYTFGSGTRLTVV.

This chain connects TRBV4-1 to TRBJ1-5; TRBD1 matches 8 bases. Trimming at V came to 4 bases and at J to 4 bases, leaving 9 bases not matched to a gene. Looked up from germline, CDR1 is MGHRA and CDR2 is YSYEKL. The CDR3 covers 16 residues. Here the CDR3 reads CASSPSEGTGNQPQHF. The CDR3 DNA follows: TGCGCCAGCAGCCCTTCCGAAGGGACAGGAAATCAGCCCCAGCATTTT.

The CDR3 DNA reads as TGCGCCAGCAGCGCACCTCGGTCAGGGGGCTTTATCTACAATGAGCAGTTCTTC. This translates into CASSAPRSGGFIYNEQFF. The chain carries TRBV5-1 and TRBJ2-1, with 8 bases matching TRBD1. The CDR3 sequence is 18 residues long. CDR1 is SGHRS, CDR2 YFSETQ, per germline. V dropped 4 bases and J dropped 3; count of bases not matched to a gene: 15.

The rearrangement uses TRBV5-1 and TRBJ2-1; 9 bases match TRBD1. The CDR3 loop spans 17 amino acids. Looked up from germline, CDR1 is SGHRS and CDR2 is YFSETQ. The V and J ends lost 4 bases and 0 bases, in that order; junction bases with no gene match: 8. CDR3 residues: CASSARQGDSSYNEQFF. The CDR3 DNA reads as TGCGCCAGCAGCGCACGACAGGGGGATAGCTCCTACAATGAGCAGTTCTTC.

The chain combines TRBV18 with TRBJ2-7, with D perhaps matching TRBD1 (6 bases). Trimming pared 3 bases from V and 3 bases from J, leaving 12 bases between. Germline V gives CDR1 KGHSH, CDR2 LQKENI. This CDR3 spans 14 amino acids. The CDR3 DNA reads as TGTGCCAGCTCACCCGGACAGTTGGGCTACGAGCAGTACTTC. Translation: CASSPGQLGYEQYF.

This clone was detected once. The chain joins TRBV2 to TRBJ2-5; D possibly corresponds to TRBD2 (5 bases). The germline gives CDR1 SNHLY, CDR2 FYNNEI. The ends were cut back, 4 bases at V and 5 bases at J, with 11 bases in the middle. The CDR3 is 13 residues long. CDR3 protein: CASSGAGGETQYF. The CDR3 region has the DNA TGTGCCAGCAGTGGGGCGGGTGGGGAGACCCAGTACTTC.

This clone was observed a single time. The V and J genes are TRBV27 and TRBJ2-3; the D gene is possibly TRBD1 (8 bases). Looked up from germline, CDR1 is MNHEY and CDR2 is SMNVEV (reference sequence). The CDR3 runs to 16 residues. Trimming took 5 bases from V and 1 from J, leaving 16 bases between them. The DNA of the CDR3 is TGTGCCAGCAGTCCTCAACAGGGGGGGGGCACAGATACGCAGTATTTT. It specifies CASSPQQGGGTDTQYF.

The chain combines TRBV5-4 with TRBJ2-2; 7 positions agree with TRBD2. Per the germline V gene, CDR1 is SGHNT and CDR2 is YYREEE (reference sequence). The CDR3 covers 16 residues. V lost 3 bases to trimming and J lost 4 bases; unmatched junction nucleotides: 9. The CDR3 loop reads CASSSRIAGGTGELFF. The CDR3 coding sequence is TGTGCCAGCAGCTCCAGAATAGCGGGCGGCACCGGGGAGCTGTTTTTT.

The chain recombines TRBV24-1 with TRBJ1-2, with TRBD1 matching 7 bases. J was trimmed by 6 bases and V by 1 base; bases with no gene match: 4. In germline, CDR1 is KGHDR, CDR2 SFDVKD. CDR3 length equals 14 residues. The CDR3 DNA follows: TGTGCCACCAGTGATTTAGACAGGGTAGATGGCTACACCTTC. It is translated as CATSDLDRVDGYTF.

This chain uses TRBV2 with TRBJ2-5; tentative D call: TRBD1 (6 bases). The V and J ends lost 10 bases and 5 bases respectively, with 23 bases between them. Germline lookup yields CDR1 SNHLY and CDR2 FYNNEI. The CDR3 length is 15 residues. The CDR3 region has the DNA TGTGCCACTCTCGGTGGGGCAGGGGTGGGGGAGACCCAGTACTTC. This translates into CATLGGAGVGETQYF.

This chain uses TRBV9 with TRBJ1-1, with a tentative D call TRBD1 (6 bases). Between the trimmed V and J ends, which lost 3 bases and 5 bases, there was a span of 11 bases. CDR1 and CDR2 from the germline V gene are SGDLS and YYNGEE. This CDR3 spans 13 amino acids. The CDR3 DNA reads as TGTGCCAGCAGCGGCAGGGGTCAGACTGAAGCTTTCTTT. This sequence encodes CASSGRGQTEAFF.

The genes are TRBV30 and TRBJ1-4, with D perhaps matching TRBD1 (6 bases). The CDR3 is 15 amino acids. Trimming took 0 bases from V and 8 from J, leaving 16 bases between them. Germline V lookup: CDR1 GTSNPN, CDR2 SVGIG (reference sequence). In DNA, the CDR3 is TGTGCCTGGAGTGTGATAGGGGGAGACGTAGAAAAACTGTTTTTT. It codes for CAWSVIGGDVEKLFF.

CDR3 sequence: CASSQDDRSTDTQYF. The CDR3 DNA sequence: TGCGCCAGCAGCCAAGATGACAGATCCACAGATACGCAGTATTTT. J is TRBJ2-3 and V is TRBV4-1, with a weak D call TRBD1 (5 bases). The V end was cut by 0 bases, the J end by 2 bases, with 9 bases between. This CDR3 contains 15 residues. Germline V gene sequence: CDR1 MGHRA, CDR2 YSYEKL.

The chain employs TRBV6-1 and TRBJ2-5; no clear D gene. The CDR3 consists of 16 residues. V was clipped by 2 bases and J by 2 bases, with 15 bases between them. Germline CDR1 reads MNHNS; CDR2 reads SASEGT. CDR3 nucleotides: TGTGCCAGCAGTGAAATTTTCTGGGCGCCGCAAGAGACCCAGTACTTC. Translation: CASSEIFWAPQETQYF.

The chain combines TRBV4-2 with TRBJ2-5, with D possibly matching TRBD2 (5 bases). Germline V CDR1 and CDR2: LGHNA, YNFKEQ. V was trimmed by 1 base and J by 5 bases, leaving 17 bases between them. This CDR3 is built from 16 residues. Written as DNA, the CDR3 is TGTGCCAGCAGCCAAGCTTTGGGAGTGCGGGCGGAGACCCAGTACTTC. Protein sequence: CASSQALGVRAETQYF.

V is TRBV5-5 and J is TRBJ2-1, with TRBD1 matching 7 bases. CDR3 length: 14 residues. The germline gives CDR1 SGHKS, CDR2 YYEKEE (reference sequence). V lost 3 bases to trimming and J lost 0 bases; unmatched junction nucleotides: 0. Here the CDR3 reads CASSSGGSYNEQFF. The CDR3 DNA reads TGTGCCAGCAGCTCAGGGGGCTCCTACAATGAGCAGTTCTTC. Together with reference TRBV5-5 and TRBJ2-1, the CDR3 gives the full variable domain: DAGVTQSPTHLIKTRGQQVTLRCSPISGHKSVSWYQQVLGQGPQFIFQYYEKEERGRGNFPDRFSARQFPNYSSELNVNALLLGDSALYLCASSSGGSYNEQFFGPGTRLTVL.

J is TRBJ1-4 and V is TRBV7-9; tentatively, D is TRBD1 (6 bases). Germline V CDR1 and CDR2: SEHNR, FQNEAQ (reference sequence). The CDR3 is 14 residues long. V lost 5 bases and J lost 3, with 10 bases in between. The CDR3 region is CASSPPGANEKLFF. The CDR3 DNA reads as TGTGCCAGCAGCCCTCCAGGGGCTAATGAAAAACTGTTTTTT.

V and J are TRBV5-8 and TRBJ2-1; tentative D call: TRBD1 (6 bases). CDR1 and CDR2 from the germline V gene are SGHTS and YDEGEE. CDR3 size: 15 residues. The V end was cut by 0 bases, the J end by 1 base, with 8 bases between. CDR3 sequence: CASSLAGVSYNEQFF. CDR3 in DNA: TGTGCCAGCAGCTTGGCAGGGGTGTCCTACAATGAGCAGTTCTTC. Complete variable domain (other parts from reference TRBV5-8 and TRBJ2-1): EAGVTQSPTHLIKTRGQQATLRCSPISGHTSVYWYQQALGLGLQFLLWYDEGEERNRGNFPPRFSGRQFPNYSSELNVNALELEDSALYLCASSLAGVSYNEQFFGPGTRLTVL.

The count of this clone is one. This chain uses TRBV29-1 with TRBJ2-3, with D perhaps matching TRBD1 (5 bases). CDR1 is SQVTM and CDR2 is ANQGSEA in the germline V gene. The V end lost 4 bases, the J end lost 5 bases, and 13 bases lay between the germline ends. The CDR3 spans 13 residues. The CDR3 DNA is TGCAGCGTTGTTTCAGGGTCGGTAGATACGCAGTATTTT. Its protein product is CSVVSGSVDTQYF.

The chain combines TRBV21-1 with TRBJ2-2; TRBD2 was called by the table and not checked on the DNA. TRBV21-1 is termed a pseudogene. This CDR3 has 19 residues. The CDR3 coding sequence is TGTGCCAGCAGCGGCCCGATGGAGACTAGCGGGGGGGCCGGCGGGGAGCTGTTTTTT. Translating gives CASSGPMETSGGAGGELFF.

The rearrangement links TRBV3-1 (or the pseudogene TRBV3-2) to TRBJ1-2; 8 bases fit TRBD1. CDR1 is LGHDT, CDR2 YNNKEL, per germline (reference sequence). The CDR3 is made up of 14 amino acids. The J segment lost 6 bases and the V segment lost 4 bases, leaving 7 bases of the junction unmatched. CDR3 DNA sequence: TGTGCCAGCAGCCCCGGACAGGGAACTGATGGCTACACCTTC. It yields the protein CASSPGQGTDGYTF.

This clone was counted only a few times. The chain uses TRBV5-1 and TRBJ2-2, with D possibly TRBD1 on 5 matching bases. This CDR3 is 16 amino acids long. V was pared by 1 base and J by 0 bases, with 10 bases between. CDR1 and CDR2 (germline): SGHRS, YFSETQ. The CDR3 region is CASSLTARANTGELFF. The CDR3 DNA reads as TGCGCCAGCAGCTTGACGGCCAGGGCGAACACCGGGGAGCTGTTTTTT.

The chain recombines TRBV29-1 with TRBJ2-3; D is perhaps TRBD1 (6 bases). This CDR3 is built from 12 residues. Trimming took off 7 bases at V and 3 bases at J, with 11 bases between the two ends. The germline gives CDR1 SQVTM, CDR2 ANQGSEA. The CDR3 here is CSGDRQTDTQYF. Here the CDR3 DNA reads TGCAGCGGCGACAGGCAGACAGATACGCAGTATTTT.

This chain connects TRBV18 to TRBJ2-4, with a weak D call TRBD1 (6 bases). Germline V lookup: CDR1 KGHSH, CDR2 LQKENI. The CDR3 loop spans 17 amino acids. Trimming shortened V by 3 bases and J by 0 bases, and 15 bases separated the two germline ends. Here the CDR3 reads CASSPPGGTSAKNIQYF. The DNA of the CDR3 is TGTGCCAGCTCACCCCCTGGGGGCACATCAGCCAAAAACATTCAGTACTTC.

CDR3 in DNA: TGTGCCAGCAGCTTAGAGGACAGCTCCTACAATGAGCAGTTCTTC. It codes for CASSLEDSSYNEQFF. This chain joins TRBV11-2 and TRBJ2-1; D possibly corresponds to TRBD1 (6 bases). V shed 0 bases and J shed 0 bases, with 6 bases lying between them. The CDR3 loop spans 15 amino acids. Germline CDR1 SGHAT, CDR2 FQNNGV.

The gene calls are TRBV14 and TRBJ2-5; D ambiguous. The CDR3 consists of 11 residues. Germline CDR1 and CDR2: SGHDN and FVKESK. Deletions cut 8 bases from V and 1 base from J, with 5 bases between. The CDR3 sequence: CASALQETQYF. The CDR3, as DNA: TGTGCCAGCGCACTCCAAGAGACCCAGTACTTC.